The T cell receptor beta chain described here comes from a study of T cell changes during pregnancy in multiple sclerosis. The repertoire was sequenced with immunoSEQ multiplex PCR; TCRdb's copy has only in-frame clones and lacks some. The sample gives about 87,000 clones, roughly 93% of which show up once; around 1.4% is in the top ten. In germline, CDR1 is MDHEN, CDR2 SYDVKM. V lost 5 bases and J lost 3; bases outside the gene matches: 11. The length of the CDR3 is 16 residues. The specimen was peripheral blood, collected in the third trimester of pregnancy. The rearrangement links TRBV28 to TRBJ2-7, with 9 bases matching TRBD2. The origin of this receptor is a female donor in good health, enrolled as a control in a pregnancy study. The CDR3 DNA follows: TGTGCCAGCAGTCCCCCCCTATCTAGCGGGAACTACGAGCAGTACTTC. Translation: CASSPPLSSGNYEQYF.